This T cell receptor (beta chain) stems from a study of beta chain features in type 1 diabetes. General study findings and limits: Patients with Type 1 diabetes showed moderately but significantly shorter TCRB CDR3s in all four CD4+ subsets. A cDNA-based sequencing approach could over-represent cells with high TCR expression.

Reverse transcription of all isolated RNA meant that expressed TCRB transcripts were sequenced. Average reads for naive, central memory and regulatory T cell samples were roughly 3.5 million. Clones were sequenced by immunoSEQ multiplex PCR, and TCRdb holds only the in-frame ones, with some missing. The data show almost 350,000 clones, with 9.3% seen just once and around 1% held by the top ten. With regard to this clone: Its matching antigen is unknown.

The CDR3 spans 11 residues. The V gene lost 4 bases and the J gene lost 6 bases, with 10 bases spanning the gap. Germline CDR1 and CDR2: DFQATT and SNEGSKA (reference sequence). The sample consisted of central memory CD4+ T cells from blood. The rearrangement uses TRBV20-1 and TRBJ2-7; D remains unclear. The clonotype originates from a man aged 25-45 years with type 1 diabetes. DNA for the CDR3: TGCAGTGCTACAGAGGCCGGCGAGCAGTACTTC. Protein: CSATEAGEQYF.